This T cell receptor beta chain appears in the sequencing data of a study of T-cell memory formation after mild COVID-19. Whole-study context: TCR clusters showed largely donor specificity.

TCRdb redid the calling of the 5' RACE reads with MiXCR, one entry per CDR3 protein. In the table there are a few hundred thousand distinct CDR3 sequences, 25% to 30% of which are singletons. Germline assignment: CDR1 KGHDR and CDR2 SFDVKD. CDR3 size: 15 residues. V was pared by 6 bases and J by 6 bases, with 16 bases between. Study conclusions and caveats: Some clones that responded turned up in pre-infection memory, which suggests that cross-reactive memory joined in. CD4+ bias marked clones expanding day 15 to 37, unlike balanced contracting clones.

In regard to this clonotype: The antigen is not known.

This sequence originates from an adult woman who had mild COVID-19 (a few samples of this study predate the infection). Cell type and time point are not known. Specimen: PBMCs or a T cell subset sorted from them (not recorded which). The chain carries TRBV24-1 and TRBJ2-2; D remains ambiguous. This CDR3 reads CATSTSMGRAGELFF. The CDR3 DNA is TGTGCCACCAGTACCAGCATGGGAAGGGCCGGGGAGCTGTTTTTT.